These 19 T cell receptor beta chains were all obtained from the same sample, sequenced in a study of CD8 T cells in ankylosing spondylitis. MiXCR, applied by TCRdb to the 5' RACE reads, yields one record per CDR3 protein. The table records 220,000 or so distinct CDR3 sequences, 8% to 11% of them present only once. The specimen was blood, either unsorted or a sorted T cell fraction (not recorded which). The receptors here all came from a male donor with ankylosing spondylitis or in good health (not recorded which).

The rearrangement uses TRBV15 and TRBJ1-5; the D gene is possibly TRBD1 (6 bases). CDR3 size: 18 residues. The V gene's germline CDR1 is LNHNV and CDR2 YYDKDF (reference sequence). The V and J ends lost 1 base and 0 bases respectively, with 16 bases between them. The CDR3 DNA follows: TGTGCCACCAGCAGAGCCCCAGGGGCCCTCTATAGCAATCAGCCCCAGCATTTT. This encodes CATSRAPGALYSNQPQHF.

V and J are TRBV7-9 and TRBJ2-3, with TRBD2 identical over 10 bases. Germline CDR1 reads SEHNR; CDR2 reads FQNEAQ (reference sequence). The V segment lost 5 bases and the J segment 7 bases; nucleotides outside the gene matches: 12. The CDR3 totals 16 residues. For the CDR3, the DNA is TGTGCCAGCAGCCCGAAAGATAGCGGGGGGACATATACGCAGTATTTT. Protein product: CASSPKDSGGTYTQYF.

This clonotype was seen more than once but under ten times. This chain joins TRBV24-1 and TRBJ1-5, with D possibly being TRBD1 (5 bases). V lost 10 bases and J lost 4, with 16 bases in between. The V gene's germline CDR1 is KGHDR and CDR2 SFDVKD. The CDR3 extends over 14 amino acids. For the CDR3, the DNA is TGTGCCACAGCCGGAGGGGTCGAAAATCAGCCCCAGCATTTT. Protein sequence: CATAGGVENQPQHF.

The V call is TRBV12-3 or TRBV12-4, the J call TRBJ2-3; no reliable D call. The CDR3 totals 12 residues. Trimming removed 8 bases from V and 2 bases from J, with 8 bases in between. CDR3 sequence (DNA): TGTGCCAGCGGTAGGATCACAGATACGCAGTATTTT. Protein sequence: CASGRITDTQYF.

This chain links TRBV7-3 with TRBJ2-2; D not resolved. The CDR3 totals 14 residues. Germline assignment: CDR1 SGHTA and CDR2 FQGTGA. Trimming cost V 5 bases and J 4 bases, with 11 bases left between them. CDR3 sequence reads: CASSTSQTTGELFF. CDR3 nucleotide sequence: TGTGCCAGCAGCACAAGCCAGACCACCGGGGAGCTGTTTTTT.

This clonotype has at least ten counts. The chain joins TRBV12-3 or TRBV12-4 to TRBJ1-1; 7 bases align to TRBD1. J was trimmed by 4 bases and V by 3 bases; bases with no gene match: 5. The CDR3 runs to 14 residues. The CDR3 DNA reads as TGTGCCAGCAGTTTTACAGGGGTCGGCACTGAAGCTTTCTTT. Translation: CASSFTGVGTEAFF.

This clonotype was recorded many times. This chain uses TRBV12-3 or TRBV12-4 with TRBJ2-7; no firm D call. CDR3 length equals 10 residues. V shed 9 bases and J shed 5 bases, with 8 bases lying between them. The CDR3 reads CASGWNEQYF. The CDR3 nucleotides read TGTGCCAGTGGGTGGAACGAGCAGTACTTC.

Ten or more counts support this clonotype. The DNA of the CDR3 is TGTGCCAGCAGCTGGGGCCGGACTGGGGCCCAATTGGGGCAAGAGACCCAGTACTTC. Translation: CASSWGRTGAQLGQETQYF. This chain uses TRBV11-2 with TRBJ2-5, with D tentatively TRBD1 or TRBD2 (5 bases each). Germline CDR1 is SGHAT and CDR2 is FQNNGV. The CDR3 runs 19 residues. The V and J ends lost 4 bases and 2 bases respectively, with 26 bases between them.

Worth noting for this clonotype: Sequence at one end of the junction differs from germline and may be a read error. The gene calls are TRBV12-3 or TRBV12-4 and TRBJ1-3; no firm D call. The CDR3 contains 16 residues. As DNA, the CDR3 is TGTGCCAGCAGTTTAACAAGCGGCAGCTCTGGAAACGCCATATATTTT. It translates to CASSLTSGSSGNAIYF.

There are a few counts of this clonotype. V is TRBV6-1 and J is TRBJ2-1, with 10 bases matching TRBD2. The V gene end was trimmed by 6 bases and the J gene end by 8 bases; junction bases not matched to a gene: 16. The CDR3 is made up of 17 amino acids. CDR1 and CDR2 from the germline V gene are MNHNS and SASEGT. This CDR3 reads CASSTELTSGADYEQFF. CDR3 nucleotide sequence: TGTGCCAGCAGCACAGAACTCACTAGCGGGGCCGACTATGAGCAGTTCTTC.

The table lists this clonotype with many counts. The chain links TRBV14 to TRBJ2-3; D is unresolved. This CDR3 contains 15 residues. In germline, CDR1 is SGHDN, CDR2 FVKESK. V gave up 1 base and J gave up 6 bases, with 14 bases separating them. The CDR3: CASSQAFHPGDTQYF. The CDR3 DNA follows: TGTGCCAGCAGCCAAGCCTTCCACCCCGGGGATACGCAGTATTTT.

The genes are TRBV5-1 and TRBJ1-2, with 8 bases lining up with TRBD1. Germline V gives CDR1 SGHRS, CDR2 YFSETQ. The junction had 5 bases not matched to a gene; V was cut back by 1 base and J by 6 bases. CDR3 size: 14 residues. The chain's CDR3 is CASSLTTGEDGYTF. CDR3 DNA: TGCGCCAGCAGCTTGACGACAGGGGAGGATGGCTACACCTTC.

There are a few counts of this clonotype. The rearrangement links TRBV2 to TRBJ1-2; D is uncertain. Trimming took off 5 bases at V and 4 bases at J, with 14 bases between the two ends. Looked up from germline, CDR1 is SNHLY and CDR2 is FYNNEI. The CDR3 sequence is 14 residues long. CDR3 DNA sequence: TGTGCCAGCAGTAGGCCAGACGGGCCCTATGGCTACACCTTC. The encoded protein is CASSRPDGPYGYTF.

In this sample, this clonotype turned up many times. Here the CDR3 reads CASSSGLNSYEQYF. CDR3 sequence (DNA): TGCGCCAGCAGCTCCGGACTAAATTCCTACGAGCAGTACTTC. The chain joins TRBV5-1 to TRBJ2-7, with a weak D call TRBD2 (6 bases). With 3 bases removed from V and 1 base from J, the gap between germline ends came to 11 bases. In germline, CDR1 is SGHRS, CDR2 YFSETQ. The CDR3 is 14 residues long.

This rearrangement joins TRBV7-9 to TRBJ2-1; D remains ambiguous. The germline V gene has CDR1 SEHNR and CDR2 FQNEAQ (reference sequence). With 6 bases removed from V and 9 bases from J, the gap between germline ends came to 21 bases. The CDR3 is 15 amino acids. The CDR3 loop is CASSSGTLVGVEQFF. CDR3 DNA: TGTGCCAGCAGTTCCGGAACGTTGGTTGGGGTTGAGCAGTTCTTC. The whole variable domain, remainder taken from reference TRBV7-9 and TRBJ2-1, is DTGVSQNPRHKITKRGQNVTFRCDPISEHNRLYWYRQTLGQGPEFLTYFQNEAQLEKSRLLSDRFSAERPKGSFSTLEIQRTEQGDSAMYLCASSSGTLVGVEQFFGPGTRLTVL.

The sample holds many counts of this clonotype. The chain recombines TRBV7-2 with TRBJ2-1; TRBD2 aligns across 13 bases. The J segment lost 6 bases and the V segment lost 3 bases, leaving 8 bases of the junction unmatched. This CDR3 has 17 amino acids. Germline values: CDR1 SGHTA, CDR2 FQGNSA. The CDR3 loop is CASSFQGGLAGFNEQFF. The CDR3 region has the DNA TGTGCCAGCAGCTTCCAAGGGGGACTAGCGGGGTTCAATGAGCAGTTCTTC.

This clonotype has ten or more counts. The chain recombines TRBV5-1 with TRBJ2-2; 7 nucleotides align to TRBD1. Germline values: CDR1 SGHRS, CDR2 YFSETQ. This CDR3 region has 15 residues. V shed 1 base and J 4 bases; nucleotides not matched to a gene: 4. In DNA form, the CDR3 reads TGCGCCAGCAGCTTGATGACAGGGACCACCGGGGAGCTGTTTTTT. The encoded protein is CASSLMTGTTGELFF. Variable domain in full (rest from reference TRBV5-1 and TRBJ2-2): KAGVTQTPRYLIKTRGQQVTLSCSPISGHRSVSWYQQTPGQGLQFLFEYFSETQRNKGNFPGRFSGRQFSNSRSEMNVSTLELGDSALYLCASSLMTGTTGELFFGEGSRLTVL.

This clonotype was detected ten times or more. CDR3: CASSTGNSPLHF. The CDR3 bases are TGTGCCAGCAGTACCGGTAATTCACCCCTCCACTTT. J is TRBJ1-6 and V is TRBV6-5, with no clear D. The V end lost 5 bases, the J end lost 6 bases, and 5 bases lay between the germline ends. In germline, CDR1 is MNHEY, CDR2 SVGAGI. The length of the CDR3 is 12 residues.

The genes are TRBV27 and TRBJ2-3; TRBD2 aligns across 8 bases. With V trimmed by 6 bases and J by 8 bases, 7 bases remained unmatched. Germline CDR1 reads MNHEY; CDR2 reads SMNVEV (reference sequence). The CDR3 consists of 13 residues. The CDR3 protein is CASSAGGEGTQYF. Written as DNA, the CDR3 is TGTGCCAGCAGCGCCGGGGGGGAGGGTACGCAGTATTTT.